This passage covers 27 T cell receptor beta chains from one sample sequenced in a study of cytotoxic CD8 clonotypes in ibrutinib-treated CLL. The table came from immunoSEQ multiplex PCR; TCRdb's copy has only in-frame clones and leaves some out. The sample records 58,000 or so clones, less than 75% being singletons. This specimen was PBMCs, taken after 12 months of ibrutinib treatment. The receptors were gathered from a human donor with chronic lymphocytic leukemia.

This clone was seen only a few times. This chain uses TRBV5-4 with TRBJ2-7; 8 bases align to TRBD2. Germline V gives CDR1 SGHNT, CDR2 YYREEE (reference sequence). This CDR3 has 15 residues. After removal of 4 bases from V and 0 bases from J, the junction contained 6 bases not matched to a gene. In DNA, the CDR3 is TGTGCCAGCAGCCATCCGGGGGGGGGCTCCTACGAGCAGTACTTC. Its translation: CASSHPGGGSYEQYF. Full variable domain (rest looked up from reference TRBV5-4 and TRBJ2-7): ETGVTQSPTHLIKTRGQQVTLRCSSQSGHNTVSWYQQALGQGPQFIFQYYREEENGRGNFPPRFSGLQFPNYSSELNVNALELDDSALYLCASSHPGGGSYEQYFGPGTRLTVT.

The sample holds a few counts of this clone. The rearrangement uses TRBV28 and TRBJ1-1, with 7 bases matching TRBD1. Germline V gene data show CDR1 as MDHEN and CDR2 as SYDVKM. Trimming cost V 5 bases and J 10 bases; bases outside gene matches: 7. This CDR3 region has 12 residues. For the CDR3, the DNA is TGTGCCAGCAGTACGCTACAGGGGCGAGCTTTCTTT. Its protein product is CASSTLQGRAFF.

The chain carries TRBV30 and TRBJ2-3; 10 bases fit TRBD2. Germline V gene sequence: CDR1 GTSNPN, CDR2 SVGIG (reference sequence). V was clipped by 1 base and J by 4 bases; unmatched bases: 5. The CDR3 totals 15 residues. The CDR3 region is CAWSGLAGVSDTQYF. CDR3 nucleotide sequence: TGTGCCTGGAGTGGGCTAGCGGGAGTGTCAGATACGCAGTATTTT.

This clone was counted a few times. This chain links TRBV7-9 with TRBJ1-3, with D unresolved. Trimming pared 2 bases from V and 0 bases from J, leaving 17 bases between. This CDR3 contains 18 residues. CDR1 is SEHNR, CDR2 FQNEAQ, per germline (reference sequence). CDR3 protein: CASSLMPQTIYSGNTIYF. The CDR3 nucleotides read TGTGCCAGCAGCTTAATGCCACAAACGATTTACTCTGGAAACACCATATATTTT.

This chain uses TRBV29-1 with TRBJ2-1; tentatively, D is TRBD1 (5 bases). The CDR3 extends over 13 amino acids. V dropped 3 bases and J dropped 7 bases, with 13 bases sitting between them. The germline gives CDR1 SQVTM, CDR2 ANQGSEA. The CDR3 region is CSVDSVPGNEQFF. In DNA, the CDR3 is TGCAGCGTTGACTCCGTGCCAGGGAATGAGCAGTTCTTC.

The chain has TRBV28 and TRBJ2-7; D gene unclear. This CDR3 is 12 amino acids long. The germline V gene encodes CDR1 MDHEN and CDR2 SYDVKM. With 3 bases removed from V and 0 bases from J, the gap between germline ends came to 3 bases. Written as DNA, the CDR3 is TGTGCCAGCAGTTTCTACTCCTACGAGCAGTACTTC. Amino acid sequence: CASSFYSYEQYF. The full variable domain, in which reference TRBV28 and TRBJ2-7 provide the parts outside the CDR3, is DVKVTQSSRYLVKRTGEKVFLECVQDMDHENMFWYRQDPGLGLRLIYFSYDVKMKEKGDIPEGYSVSREKKERFSLILESASTNQTSMYLCASSFYSYEQYFGPGTRLTVT.

This chain connects TRBV21-1 to TRBJ2-6. TRBV21-1 is given as a pseudogene. The CDR3 has 14 amino acids. CDR3 in amino acids: CAGGSHSGANVLTF. CDR3 bases: TGTGCCGGGGGTTCGCACTCTGGGGCCAACGTCCTGACTTTC.

The chain employs TRBV2 and TRBJ2-6; D unclear. The CDR3 has 14 residues. Per germline, CDR1 SNHLY and CDR2 FYNNEI. V was trimmed by 4 bases and J by 0 bases, leaving 4 bases between them. CDR3 nucleotides: TGTGCCAGCAGTGCGAGCTCTGGGGCCAACGTCCTGACTTTC. This codes for CASSASSGANVLTF.

This sequence joins TRBV7-9 and TRBJ1-5; D is ambiguous. V lost 3 bases and J 3 bases, leaving 12 bases between the germline ends. CDR1 is SEHNR, CDR2 FQNEAQ, per germline (reference sequence). CDR3 length: 15 residues. CDR3 protein: CASSFHAGINQPQHF. The CDR3 DNA is TGTGCCAGCAGCTTCCATGCAGGAATCAATCAGCCCCAGCATTTT.

This clone occurred a few times. The chain couples TRBV18 to TRBJ1-1; 12 nucleotides line up with TRBD1. V was clipped by 5 bases and J by 3 bases; unmatched bases: 13. The CDR3 sequence is 18 residues long. Germline values: CDR1 KGHSH, CDR2 LQKENI. The CDR3 region is CASSGLGTGGKIDTEAFF. The DNA for the CDR3 is TGTGCCAGCTCAGGGCTCGGGACAGGGGGCAAAATCGACACTGAAGCTTTCTTT.

This clone was counted between two and nine times. V gene TRBV10-3 combines with J gene TRBJ2-3, with 8 bases identical to TRBD1. Germline CDR1 ENHRY, CDR2 SYGVKD. This CDR3 has 15 residues. The V gene end was trimmed by 6 bases and the J gene end by 2 bases; junction bases not matched to a gene: 7. CDR3 residues: CAIRLGTGNTDTQYF. CDR3 coding DNA: TGTGCCATCAGGCTTGGGACAGGTAACACAGATACGCAGTATTTT.

This clone was counted between two and nine times. The chain recombines TRBV9 with TRBJ1-6; D might be TRBD1 (6 bases). The germline V gene has CDR1 SGDLS and CDR2 YYNGEE. The CDR3 loop spans 14 amino acids. The V end was cut by 4 bases, the J end by 7 bases, with 12 bases between. CDR3 sequence: CASSPGGLNSPLHF. The CDR3 DNA sequence: TGTGCCAGCAGCCCCGGGGGCCTCAATTCACCCCTCCACTTT.

This sequence joins TRBV27 and TRBJ2-2; D gene uncertain. This CDR3 comprises 13 residues. With 5 bases removed from V and 6 bases from J, the gap between germline ends came to 10 bases. Germline V gene sequence: CDR1 MNHEY, CDR2 SMNVEV (reference sequence). The CDR3 DNA reads TGTGCCAGCAGTCCAATACGTGCCGGGGAGCTGTTTTTT. This encodes CASSPIRAGELFF.

The chain couples TRBV4-1 to TRBJ1-3; D remains unclear. Trimming removed 0 bases at V and 0 bases at J, with 6 bases between. Germline loops: CDR1 MGHRA, CDR2 YSYEKL. The CDR3 has 15 residues. The CDR3 region has the DNA TGCGCCAGCAGCCAAGAAGGCGACTCTGGAAACACCATATATTTT. Amino acid sequence: CASSQEGDSGNTIYF.

This chain links TRBV6-5 with TRBJ2-7; TRBD1 agrees at 9 bases. Germline-derived CDR1 and CDR2 are MNHEY and SVGAGI. The CDR3 is made up of 15 amino acids. V shed 5 bases, J shed 6 bases, and the junction held 11 bases outside the gene matches. The CDR3 is CASSPPGTGYGEQYF. Here the CDR3 DNA reads TGTGCCAGCAGTCCTCCGGGGACAGGGTACGGCGAGCAGTACTTC.

This clone is medium-sized within its sample. The chain couples TRBV6-1 to TRBJ1-2; perhaps TRBD1 as D (5 bases). This CDR3 has 15 residues. Trimming took 0 bases from V and 6 from J, leaving 14 bases between them. The germline gives CDR1 MNHNS, CDR2 SASEGT. The CDR3 nucleotides are TGTGCCAGCAGTGAAGCCCGGGGGTACGGGAATGGCTACACCTTC. Amino acid sequence: CASSEARGYGNGYTF.

With respect to this clone: One end of the junction is discordant with germline, which a read error may explain. V gene TRBV10-3 combines with J gene TRBJ1-5; D might be TRBD1 (6 bases). Germline-derived CDR1 and CDR2 are ENHRY and SYGVKD. CDR3 length equals 15 residues. CDR3 residues: CASSPFTGFNQPQHF. The CDR3 nucleotides are TGTGCCAGCAGTCCCTTTACAGGGTTCAATCAGCCCCAGCATTTT.

The chain combines TRBV19 with TRBJ2-2; the D gene is possibly TRBD1 (7 bases). This CDR3 spans 16 amino acids. The ends were cut back, 7 bases at V and 1 base at J, with 16 bases in the middle. Germline CDR1 and CDR2: LNHDA and SQIVND (reference sequence). CDR3 bases: TGTGCCAGTAAAGGAGGGAGGACAGGGAACACCGGGGAGCTGTTTTTT. As protein: CASKGGRTGNTGELFF.

This clone was detected a few times. This chain links TRBV4-1 with TRBJ2-7; D unresolved. CDR3 length: 14 residues. Germline V CDR1 and CDR2: MGHRA, YSYEKL. Trimming left V 4 bases short and J 1 base short, with 11 bases between. The CDR3 loop is CASSLPRVSYEQYV. DNA of the CDR3: TGCGCCAGCAGCCTCCCCCGGGTATCCTACGAGCAGTACGTC.

The J gene is TRBJ1-1, the V gene TRBV6-6, with 8 bases fitting TRBD1. This CDR3 spans 14 amino acids. V lost 5 bases, J lost 10 bases, and 12 bases stayed unmatched. Germline V gene data show CDR1 as MNHNY and CDR2 as SVGAGI (reference sequence). The CDR3: CASSVDREGTRAFF. For the CDR3, the DNA is TGTGCCAGCAGTGTGGACAGGGAGGGAACAAGAGCTTTCTTT.

The V and J genes are TRBV7-9 and TRBJ1-4; weak D call: TRBD1 (6 bases). This CDR3 spans 14 amino acids. Trimming stripped 1 base from V and 5 bases from J, with 8 bases between. The germline CDR1 and CDR2 sequences are SEHNR and FQNEAQ (reference sequence). DNA for the CDR3: TGTGCCAGCAGCTTAGGGACAGTGAATGAAAAACTGTTTTTT. Its translation is CASSLGTVNEKLFF.

J is TRBJ1-6 and V is TRBV6-5, with D hard to call. Germline-derived CDR1 and CDR2 are MNHEY and SVGAGI. The CDR3 extends over 15 amino acids. The V gene lost 4 bases and the J gene lost 10 bases, with 17 bases spanning the gap. CDR3 DNA: TGTGCCAGCAGTTTTATAATTGGGGAGGTATCACCCCTCCACTTT. It yields the protein CASSFIIGEVSPLHF.

For this clone: The junction departs from germline at one end; a sequencing error may be responsible. The chain joins TRBV11-2 to TRBJ1-2; tentative D call: TRBD1 (6 bases). CDR3 length equals 11 residues. In germline, CDR1 is SGHAT, CDR2 FQNNGV. Written as DNA, the CDR3 is TGTGCCAGCAGCCTAGGACAGACCCCCAGCTTC. It codes for CASSLGQTPSF.

The J gene is TRBJ2-3, the V gene TRBV7-8, with D maybe TRBD2 (5 bases). The CDR3 runs 14 residues. Germline V gene lookup returns CDR1 SGHVS and CDR2 FQNEAQ. Trimming cost V 8 bases and J 4 bases, with 16 bases left between them. This CDR3 is CASAPAGRPDTQYF. The CDR3 DNA reads as TGTGCCAGCGCCCCCGCGGGTAGGCCAGATACGCAGTATTTT.

This clone was observed a few times. The chain combines TRBV19 with TRBJ1-1; maybe TRBD1 (6 bases). Trimming took 7 bases from V and 7 from J, leaving 16 bases between them. CDR3 length: 13 residues. Germline loops: CDR1 LNHDA, CDR2 SQIVND (reference sequence). As DNA, the CDR3 is TGTGCCAGTAACGGGGGGCGCTATAATGAAGCTTTCTTT. It codes for CASNGGRYNEAFF.

The V and J genes are TRBV18 and TRBJ2-1; 11 nucleotides match TRBD2. V lost 4 bases, J lost 0 bases, and 5 bases stayed unmatched. This CDR3 region has 17 residues. CDR1 KGHSH and CDR2 LQKENI come from the germline V gene. CDR3 region: CASSRLAGLSSYNEQFF. The CDR3 DNA reads as TGTGCCAGCTCACGACTAGCGGGACTATCCTCCTACAATGAGCAGTTCTTC.

The chain carries TRBV10-3 and TRBJ1-5; 7 positions match TRBD1. V lost 2 bases to trimming and J lost 1 base; unmatched junction nucleotides: 5. Germline loops: CDR1 ENHRY, CDR2 SYGVKD. The CDR3 totals 16 residues. CDR3 in DNA: TGTGCCATCAGTGAGAGTCTGGACAGGAGCAATCAGCCCCAGCATTTT. The encoded protein is CAISESLDRSNQPQHF.